A single sample is the source of the 7 T cell receptor beta chains below, sequenced in a study of T cells in Graves' hyperthyroidism and ophthalmopathy. Template material for amplifying TCR beta CDR3 regions consisted of RNA transcripts. HTBI primers were employed in a first-round RT-PCR of the TCR CDR3. TCRdb analysed the multiplex PCR reads with MiXCR anew, one entry per CDR3 protein. Here the sample spans under 40,000 distinct CDR3 sequences, 40% to 60% being singletons. Sequencing was performed on blood. These receptors originate from a middle-aged man with Graves' ophthalmopathy.

In this sample, this clonotype turned up many times. This chain connects TRBV7-8 to TRBJ2-7; no firm D call. Trimming took 0 bases from V and 0 from J, leaving 21 bases between them. This CDR3 has 19 residues. The germline gives CDR1 SGHVS, CDR2 FQNEAQ. CDR3 coding DNA: TGTGCCAGCAGCTTAGCCTGGTTTCCGGGTAGTCCAACCTCCTACGAGCAGTACTTC. Translated: CASSLAWFPGSPTSYEQYF.

The chain is built from TRBV7-2 and TRBJ2-7; 7 bases line up with TRBD2. The CDR3 spans 16 residues. Germline values: CDR1 SGHTA, CDR2 FQGNSA. The V segment lost 9 bases and the J segment 1 base; nucleotides outside the gene matches: 15. This CDR3 reads CARDPPLGGSSYEQYF. CDR3 DNA sequence: TGTGCCAGGGACCCACCCCTTGGCGGGAGTTCCTACGAGCAGTACTTC.

Within the sample, this clonotype is medium-sized. The chain uses TRBV20-1 and TRBJ2-7; 8 bases map to TRBD1. This CDR3 has 13 amino acids. J lost 1 base, V lost 6 bases, and 5 bases had no gene match. Germline-derived CDR1 and CDR2 are DFQATT and SNEGSKA (reference sequence). Written as DNA, the CDR3 is TGCAGTGCAGATACAGGGGGATCCTACGAGCAGTACTTC. Its translation is CSADTGGSYEQYF.

This clonotype was recorded only once. The gene calls are TRBV7-6 and TRBJ2-7, with D tentatively TRBD1 or TRBD2 (6 bases each). The CDR3 spans 14 residues. Trimming took 5 bases from V and 3 from J, leaving 14 bases between them. Germline CDR1 and CDR2: SGHVS and FNYEAQ. CDR3 in amino acids: CASSPGLRGYEQYF. The CDR3 coding sequence is TGTGCCAGCAGCCCGGGACTCAGGGGCTACGAGCAGTACTTC.

This clonotype has ten or more counts. CDR3 loop: CASQGGIGNQPQHF. DNA for the CDR3: TGTGCCAGTCAGGGCGGGATAGGCAATCAGCCCCAGCATTTT. The chain links TRBV19 to TRBJ1-5, with a tentative D call TRBD1 (5 bases). Per the germline V gene, CDR1 is LNHDA and CDR2 is SQIVND (reference sequence). V lost 8 bases and J lost 2, with 13 bases in between. The CDR3 has 14 amino acids.

The J gene is TRBJ1-2, the V gene TRBV6-5, with D perhaps TRBD1 (5 bases). CDR1 and CDR2 from the germline V gene are MNHEY and SVGAGI. V was shortened by 4 bases and J by 5 bases, with 8 bases between the two germline ends. This CDR3 has 12 residues. CDR3 residues: CASSSGGYGYTF. The CDR3 nucleotides read TGTGCCAGCAGTTCGGGGGGATATGGCTACACCTTC.

This clonotype was seen many times. The chain is built from TRBV7-3 and TRBJ2-3; 7 bases agree with TRBD1. This CDR3 comprises 15 residues. The trim removed 5 bases at V and 3 bases at J, leaving 8 bases unmatched. Germline assignment: CDR1 SGHTA and CDR2 FQGTGA. CDR3 in amino acids: CASSPTGSFTDTQYF. In DNA, the CDR3 is TGTGCCAGCAGCCCGACAGGGAGTTTTACAGATACGCAGTATTTT.